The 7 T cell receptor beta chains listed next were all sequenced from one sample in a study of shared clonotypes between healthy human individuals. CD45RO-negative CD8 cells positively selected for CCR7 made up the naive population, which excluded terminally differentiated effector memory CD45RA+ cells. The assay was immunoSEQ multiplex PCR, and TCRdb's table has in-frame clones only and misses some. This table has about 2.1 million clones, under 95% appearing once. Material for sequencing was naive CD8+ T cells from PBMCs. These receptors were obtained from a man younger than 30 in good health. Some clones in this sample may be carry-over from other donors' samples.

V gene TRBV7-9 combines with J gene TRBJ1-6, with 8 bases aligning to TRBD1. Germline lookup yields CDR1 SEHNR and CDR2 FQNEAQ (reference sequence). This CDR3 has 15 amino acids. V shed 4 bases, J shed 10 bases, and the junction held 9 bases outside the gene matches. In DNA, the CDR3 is TGTGCCAGCAGCTCCCCCCGACAGGGGCACTCACCCCTCCACTTT. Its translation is CASSSPRQGHSPLHF.

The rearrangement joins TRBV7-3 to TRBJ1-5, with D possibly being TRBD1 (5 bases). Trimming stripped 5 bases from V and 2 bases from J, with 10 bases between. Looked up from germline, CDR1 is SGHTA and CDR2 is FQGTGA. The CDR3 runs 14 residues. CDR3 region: CASSAGGGNQPQHF. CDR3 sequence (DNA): TGTGCCAGCAGCGCTGGGGGAGGCAATCAGCCCCAGCATTTT.

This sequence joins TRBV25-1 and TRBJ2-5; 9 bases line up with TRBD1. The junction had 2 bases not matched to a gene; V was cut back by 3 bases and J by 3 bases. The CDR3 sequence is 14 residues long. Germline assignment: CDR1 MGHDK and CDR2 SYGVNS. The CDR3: CASSEGTGKETQYF. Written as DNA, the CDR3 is TGTGCCAGCAGTGAGGGGACAGGGAAAGAGACCCAGTACTTC.

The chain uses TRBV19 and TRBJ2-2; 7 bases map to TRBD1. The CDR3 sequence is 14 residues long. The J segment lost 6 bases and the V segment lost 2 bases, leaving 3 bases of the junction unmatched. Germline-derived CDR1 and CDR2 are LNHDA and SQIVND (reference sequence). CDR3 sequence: CASSIPTGAGELFF. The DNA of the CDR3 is TGTGCCAGTAGTATACCTACAGGGGCCGGGGAGCTGTTTTTT. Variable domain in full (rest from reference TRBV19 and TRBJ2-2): DGGITQSPKYLFRKEGQNVTLSCEQNLNHDAMYWYRQDPGQGLRLIYYSQIVNDFQKGDIAEGYSVSREKKESFPLTVTSAQKNPTAFYLCASSIPTGAGELFFGEGSRLTVL.

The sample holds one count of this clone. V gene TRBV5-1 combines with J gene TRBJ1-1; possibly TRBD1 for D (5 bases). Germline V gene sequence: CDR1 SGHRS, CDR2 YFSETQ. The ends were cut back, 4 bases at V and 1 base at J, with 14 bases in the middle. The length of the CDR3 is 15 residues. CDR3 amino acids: CASSNYRDGNTEAFF. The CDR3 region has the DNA TGCGCCAGCAGCAATTACCGGGACGGGAACACTGAAGCTTTCTTT.

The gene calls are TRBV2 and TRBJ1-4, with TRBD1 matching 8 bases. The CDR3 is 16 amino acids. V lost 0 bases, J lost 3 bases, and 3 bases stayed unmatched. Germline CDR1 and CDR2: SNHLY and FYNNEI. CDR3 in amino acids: CASSEAETGANEKLFF. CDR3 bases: TGTGCCAGCAGTGAAGCTGAGACAGGGGCTAATGAAAAACTGTTTTTT.

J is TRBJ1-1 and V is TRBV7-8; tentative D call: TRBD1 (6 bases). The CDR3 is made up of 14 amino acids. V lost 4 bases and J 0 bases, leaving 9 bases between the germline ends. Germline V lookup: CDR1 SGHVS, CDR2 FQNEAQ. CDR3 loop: CASSSGGMNTEAFF. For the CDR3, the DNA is TGTGCCAGCAGCTCTGGGGGCATGAACACTGAAGCTTTCTTT.